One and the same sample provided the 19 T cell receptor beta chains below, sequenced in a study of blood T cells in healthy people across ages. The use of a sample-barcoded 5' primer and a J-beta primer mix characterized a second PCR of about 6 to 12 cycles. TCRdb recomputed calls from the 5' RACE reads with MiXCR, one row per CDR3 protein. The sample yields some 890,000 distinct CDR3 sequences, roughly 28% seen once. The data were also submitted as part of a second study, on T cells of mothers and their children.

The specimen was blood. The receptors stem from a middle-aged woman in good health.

The DNA for the CDR3 is TGTGCCAGCAGTGAAACCGGGACAGGGGGCTACTGGCCAGATACGCAGTATTTT. Protein product: CASSETGTGGYWPDTQYF. The chain couples TRBV6-1 to TRBJ2-3; 12 bases align to TRBD1. In germline, CDR1 is MNHNS, CDR2 SASEGT. The CDR3 length is 18 residues. The V gene end was trimmed by 2 bases and the J gene end by 4 bases; junction bases not matched to a gene: 10.

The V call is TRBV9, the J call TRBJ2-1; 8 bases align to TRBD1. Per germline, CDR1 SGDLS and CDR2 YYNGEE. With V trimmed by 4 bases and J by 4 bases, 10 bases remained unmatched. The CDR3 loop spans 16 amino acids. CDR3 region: CASSPQSWTGYNEQFF. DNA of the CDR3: TGTGCCAGCAGCCCTCAATCATGGACAGGGTACAATGAGCAGTTCTTC.

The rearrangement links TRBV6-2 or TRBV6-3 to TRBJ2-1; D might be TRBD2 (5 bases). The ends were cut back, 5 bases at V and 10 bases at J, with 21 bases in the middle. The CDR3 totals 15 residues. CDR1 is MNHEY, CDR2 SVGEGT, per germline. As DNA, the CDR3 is TGTGCCAGCAGTCCCTCGGGAACTGGGCAATGGGAGCAGTTCTTC. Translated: CASSPSGTGQWEQFF.

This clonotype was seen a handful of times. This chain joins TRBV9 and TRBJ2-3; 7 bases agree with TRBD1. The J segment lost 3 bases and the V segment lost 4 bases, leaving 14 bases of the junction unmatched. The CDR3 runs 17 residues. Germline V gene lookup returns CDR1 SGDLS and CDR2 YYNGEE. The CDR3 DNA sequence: TGTGCCAGCAGCATAGTGGCTAGCAGGGGGTGGACAGATACGCAGTATTTT. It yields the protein CASSIVASRGWTDTQYF.

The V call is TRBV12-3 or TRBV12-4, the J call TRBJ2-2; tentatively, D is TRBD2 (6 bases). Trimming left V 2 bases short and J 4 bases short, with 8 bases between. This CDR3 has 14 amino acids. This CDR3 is CASSLQGGTGELFF. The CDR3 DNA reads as TGTGCCAGCAGTTTACAGGGAGGCACCGGGGAGCTGTTTTTT.

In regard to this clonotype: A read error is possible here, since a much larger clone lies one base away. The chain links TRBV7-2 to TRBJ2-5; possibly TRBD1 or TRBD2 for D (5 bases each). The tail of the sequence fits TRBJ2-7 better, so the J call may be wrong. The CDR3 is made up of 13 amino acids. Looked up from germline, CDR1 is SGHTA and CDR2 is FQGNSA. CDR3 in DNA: TGTGCCGCCTCTCGTGGGACCACAGACGAGCAGTACTTC. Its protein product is CAASRGTTDEQYF.

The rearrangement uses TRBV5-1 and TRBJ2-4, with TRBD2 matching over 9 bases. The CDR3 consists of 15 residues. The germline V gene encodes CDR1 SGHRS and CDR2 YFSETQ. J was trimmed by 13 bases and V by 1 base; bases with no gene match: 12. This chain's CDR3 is CASSLMSSGNNEQYF. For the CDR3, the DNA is TGCGCCAGCAGCTTGATGTCTAGCGGGAACAATGAGCAGTACTTC.

CDR3 region: CASSLSGGRETQFF. CDR3 coding DNA: TGCGCCAGCAGCCTCAGCGGGGGCCGAGAGACCCAGTTCTTC. V and J are TRBV5-1 and TRBJ2-1, with TRBD2 identical over 8 bases. V was clipped by 4 bases and J by 13 bases; unmatched bases: 13. Germline V lookup: CDR1 SGHRS, CDR2 YFSETQ. The CDR3 is 14 residues long.

The CDR3 protein is CASSHVGGGANEQFF. The CDR3 nucleotides read TGCGCCAGCAGCCATGTAGGCGGGGGGGCCAATGAGCAGTTCTTC. The gene calls are TRBV4-1 and TRBJ2-1; 9 nucleotides agree with TRBD2. The trim removed 3 bases at V and 6 bases at J, leaving 6 bases unmatched. This CDR3 is built from 15 residues. CDR1 is MGHRA, CDR2 YSYEKL, per germline.

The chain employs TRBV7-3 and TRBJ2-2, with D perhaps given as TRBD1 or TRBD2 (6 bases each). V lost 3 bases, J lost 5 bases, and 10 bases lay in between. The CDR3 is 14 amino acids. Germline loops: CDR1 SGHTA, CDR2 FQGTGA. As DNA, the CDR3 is TGTGCCAGCAGCTTCAAAGGGGGGACCGGGGAGCTGTTTTTT. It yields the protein CASSFKGGTGELFF.

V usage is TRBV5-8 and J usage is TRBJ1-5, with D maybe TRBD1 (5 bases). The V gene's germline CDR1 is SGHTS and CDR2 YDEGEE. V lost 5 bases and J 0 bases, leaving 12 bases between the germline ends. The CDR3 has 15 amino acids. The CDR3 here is CASRDRRSSNQPQHF. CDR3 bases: TGTGCCAGCAGAGACAGAAGGAGTAGCAATCAGCCCCAGCATTTT.

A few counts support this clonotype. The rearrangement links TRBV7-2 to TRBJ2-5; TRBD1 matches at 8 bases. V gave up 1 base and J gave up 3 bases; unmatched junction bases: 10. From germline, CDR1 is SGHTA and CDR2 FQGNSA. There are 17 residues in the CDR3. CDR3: CASSLGGGRGLEETQYF. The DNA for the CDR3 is TGTGCCAGCAGCTTAGGTGGGGGCAGGGGGCTGGAAGAGACCCAGTACTTC.

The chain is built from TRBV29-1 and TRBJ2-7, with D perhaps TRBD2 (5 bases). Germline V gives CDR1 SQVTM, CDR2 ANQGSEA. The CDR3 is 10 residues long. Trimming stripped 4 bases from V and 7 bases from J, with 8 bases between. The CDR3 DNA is TGCAGCGTTGTTGAGCGGGAGCAGTACTTC. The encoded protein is CSVVEREQYF.

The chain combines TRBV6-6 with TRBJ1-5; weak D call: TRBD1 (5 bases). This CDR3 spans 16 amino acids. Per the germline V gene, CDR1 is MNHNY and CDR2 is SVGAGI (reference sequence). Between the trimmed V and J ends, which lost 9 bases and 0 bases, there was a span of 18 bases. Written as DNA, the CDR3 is TGTGCCAGTAACGAGCGGGGGGGGTATAGCAATCAGCCCCAGCATTTT. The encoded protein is CASNERGGYSNQPQHF.

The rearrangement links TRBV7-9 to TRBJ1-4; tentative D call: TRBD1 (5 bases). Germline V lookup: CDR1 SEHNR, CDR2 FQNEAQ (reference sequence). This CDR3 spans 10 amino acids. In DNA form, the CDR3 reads TGTCGGGGCCCTAATGAAAAACTGTTTTTT. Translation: CRGPNEKLFF.

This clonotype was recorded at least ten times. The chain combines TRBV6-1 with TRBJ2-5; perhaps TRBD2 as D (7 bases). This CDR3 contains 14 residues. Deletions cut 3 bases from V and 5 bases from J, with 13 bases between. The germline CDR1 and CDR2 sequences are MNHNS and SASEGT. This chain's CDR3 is CASSDGGGRETQYF. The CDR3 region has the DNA TGTGCCAGCAGTGATGGGGGGGGCCGTGAGACCCAGTACTTC.

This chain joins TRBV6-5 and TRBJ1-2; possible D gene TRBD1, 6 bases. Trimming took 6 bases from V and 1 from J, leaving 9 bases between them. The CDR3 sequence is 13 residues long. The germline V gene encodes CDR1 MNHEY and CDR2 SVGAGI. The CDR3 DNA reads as TGTGCCAGCAGCCGACAGGTTAACTATGGCTACACCTTC. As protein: CASSRQVNYGYTF.

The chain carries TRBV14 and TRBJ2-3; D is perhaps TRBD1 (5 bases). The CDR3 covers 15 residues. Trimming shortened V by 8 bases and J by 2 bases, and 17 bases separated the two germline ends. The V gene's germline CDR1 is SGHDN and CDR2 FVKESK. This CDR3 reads CASSTARTYTDTQYF. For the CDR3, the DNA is TGTGCCAGCTCTACGGCCAGGACATACACAGATACGCAGTATTTT. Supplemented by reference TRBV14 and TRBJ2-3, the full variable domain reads EAGVTQFPSHSVIEKGQTVTLRCDPISGHDNLYWYRRVMGKEIKFLLHFVKESKQDESGMPNNRFLAERTGGTYSTLKVQPAELEDSGVYFCASSTARTYTDTQYFGPGTRLTVL.

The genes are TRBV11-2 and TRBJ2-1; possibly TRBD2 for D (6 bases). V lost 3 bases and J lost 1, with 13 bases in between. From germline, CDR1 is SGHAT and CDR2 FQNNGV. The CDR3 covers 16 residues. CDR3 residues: CASSLRGTVSYNEQFF. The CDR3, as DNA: TGTGCCAGCAGCTTGCGGGGAACCGTTTCCTACAATGAGCAGTTCTTC.